Included here is one T cell receptor beta chain sequence, with context. No antigen is known for it. These data are taken from a study of shared clonotypes between healthy human individuals. Points from the study as a whole: Across subsets, estimated richness was generally greater for naive than for memory populations.

The method was immunoSEQ multiplex PCR; TCRdb's version includes in-frame clones alone and lacks a portion of them. This sample carries over a million clones, approximately 70% of them seen once, and the ten largest clones take roughly 1.5%. Naive CD45RA+ and memory CD45RA-negative subsets were split from CD4+ cells. Germline-derived CDR1 and CDR2 are SGHRS and YFSETQ. The CDR3 consists of 15 residues. The V segment lost 4 bases and the J segment 9 bases; nucleotides outside the gene matches: 7. V usage is TRBV5-1 and J usage is TRBJ2-1, with 13 bases fitting TRBD2. The receptor's source is a man between 18 and 29 years old in good health. The sequenced material came from memory CD4+ T cells sorted from blood. Subset in this sample: CD45RA-negative fraction. The DNA for the CDR3 is TGCGCCAGCAGCCAGGGGACTAGCGGGATCGGTGAGCAGTTCTTC. This sequence encodes CASSQGTSGIGEQFF. The variable domain in full, completed from reference TRBV5-1 and TRBJ2-1, reads KAGVTQTPRYLIKTRGQQVTLSCSPISGHRSVSWYQQTPGQGLQFLFEYFSETQRNKGNFPGRFSGRQFSNSRSEMNVSTLELGDSALYLCASSQGTSGIGEQFFGPGTRLTVL.